This TCR beta chain was obtained from a study of cytomegalovirus exposure and HLA in healthy donors. General observations from the study: In a later analysis, HLA-associated beta chains showed higher expansion and lower generation probabilities than comparable chains. The investigators catalogued 164 TCR beta chains as cytomegalovirus-associated. The authors later found TCR association rates varying by HLA locus, with DRB1 most and HLA-C fewest. The classifier, whose performance was assessed in both the original and validation cohorts, reportedly diagnosed cytomegalovirus status with high specificity and sensitivity.

The PCR was carried out with 60 Vbeta primers and 13 Jbeta primers. TCRdb keeps only in-frame clones here, not all; method: immunoSEQ multiplex PCR. Altogether 140,000 to 150,000 clones are present, around 80% being singletons, with the ten largest covering roughly 2.9%. As regards this clone: Its cognate antigen is unknown.

The V and J ends lost 3 bases and 3 bases, in that order; junction bases with no gene match: 1. This CDR3 region has 12 residues. Germline lookup yields CDR1 GTSNPN and CDR2 SVGIG (reference sequence). Sequenced sample: PBMCs. The origin of this receptor is a woman in her twenties or thirties in good health and CMV-seronegative. The genes are TRBV30 and TRBJ1-1, with 7 nucleotides matching TRBD1. In DNA form, the CDR3 reads TGTGCCTGGAGGACAGGGTACACTGAAGCTTTCTTT. This translates into CAWRTGYTEAFF. Full variable domain (missing parts from reference TRBV30 and TRBJ1-1): SQTIHQWPATLVQPVGSPLSLECTVEGTSNPNLYWYRQAAGRGLQLLFYSVGIGQISSEVPQNLSASRPQDRQFILSSKKLLLSDSGFYLCAWRTGYTEAFFGQGTRLTVV.